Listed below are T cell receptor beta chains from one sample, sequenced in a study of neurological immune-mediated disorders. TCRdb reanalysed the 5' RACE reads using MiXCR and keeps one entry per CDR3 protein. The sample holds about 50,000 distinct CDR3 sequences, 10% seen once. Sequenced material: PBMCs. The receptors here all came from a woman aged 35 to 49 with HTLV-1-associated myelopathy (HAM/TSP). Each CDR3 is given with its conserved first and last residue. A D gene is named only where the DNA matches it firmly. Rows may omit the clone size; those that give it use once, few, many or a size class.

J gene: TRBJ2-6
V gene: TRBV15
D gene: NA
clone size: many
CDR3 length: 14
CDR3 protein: CATGHASGANVLTF

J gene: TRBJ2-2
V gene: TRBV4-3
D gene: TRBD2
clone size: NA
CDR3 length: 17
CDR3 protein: CAISPLGTSKNTGELFF

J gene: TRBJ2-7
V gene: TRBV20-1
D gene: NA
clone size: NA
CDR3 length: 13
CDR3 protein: CSASGVSDYEQYF

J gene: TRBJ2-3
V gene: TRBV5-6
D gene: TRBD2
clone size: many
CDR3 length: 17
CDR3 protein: CASSRRGTSGNTDTQYF

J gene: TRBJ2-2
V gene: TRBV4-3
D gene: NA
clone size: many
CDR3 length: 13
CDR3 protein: CASSRGLTGELFF

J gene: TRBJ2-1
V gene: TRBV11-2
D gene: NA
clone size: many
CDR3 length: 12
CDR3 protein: CASSLAVHEQFF

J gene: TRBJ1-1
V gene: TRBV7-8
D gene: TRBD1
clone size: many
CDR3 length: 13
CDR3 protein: CASSQDRDTEAFF

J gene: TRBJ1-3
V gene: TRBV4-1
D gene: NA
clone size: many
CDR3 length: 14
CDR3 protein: CASSVPGSGNTIYF

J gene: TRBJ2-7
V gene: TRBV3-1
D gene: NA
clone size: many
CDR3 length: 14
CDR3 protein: CASSHEGVFYEQYF

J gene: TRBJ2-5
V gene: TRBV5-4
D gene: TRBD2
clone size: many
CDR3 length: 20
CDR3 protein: CASSPPLPGLAGGPVETQYF

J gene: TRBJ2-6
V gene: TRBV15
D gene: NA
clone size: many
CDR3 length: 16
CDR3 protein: CATSLAAGSGANVLTF

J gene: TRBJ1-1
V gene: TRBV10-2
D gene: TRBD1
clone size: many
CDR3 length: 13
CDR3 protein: CASSENRGIEAFF

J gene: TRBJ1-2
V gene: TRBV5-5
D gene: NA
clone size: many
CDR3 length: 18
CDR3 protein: CASSSRPRDNLGHYGYTF

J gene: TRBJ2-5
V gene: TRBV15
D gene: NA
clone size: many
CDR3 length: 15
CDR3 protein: CATSRGPYGQETQYF

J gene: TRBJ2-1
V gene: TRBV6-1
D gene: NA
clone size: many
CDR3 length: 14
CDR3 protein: CASSEGSSYNEQFF

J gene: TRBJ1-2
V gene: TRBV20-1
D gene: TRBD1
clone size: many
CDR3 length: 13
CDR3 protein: CSARSTGGDGYTF

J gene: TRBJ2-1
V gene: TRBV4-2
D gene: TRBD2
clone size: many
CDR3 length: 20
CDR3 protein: CASSQQRLAGFPRSYNEQFF

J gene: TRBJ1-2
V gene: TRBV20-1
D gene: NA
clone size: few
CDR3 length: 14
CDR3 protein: CSAGGGQGNYGYTF

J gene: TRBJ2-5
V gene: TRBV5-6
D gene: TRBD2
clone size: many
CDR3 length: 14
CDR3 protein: CASSPKTGGETQYF

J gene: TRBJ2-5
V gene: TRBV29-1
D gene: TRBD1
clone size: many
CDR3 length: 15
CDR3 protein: CSVEDMRTGGKTQYF

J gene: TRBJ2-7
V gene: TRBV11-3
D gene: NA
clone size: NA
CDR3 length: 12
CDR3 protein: CASSLGQGEQYF

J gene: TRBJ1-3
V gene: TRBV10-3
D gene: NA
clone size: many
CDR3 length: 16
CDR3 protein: CAISDAAPGSGNTIYF

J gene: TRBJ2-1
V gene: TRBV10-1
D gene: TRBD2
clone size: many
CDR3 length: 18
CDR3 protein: CASSEWPGGYSAGNEQFF

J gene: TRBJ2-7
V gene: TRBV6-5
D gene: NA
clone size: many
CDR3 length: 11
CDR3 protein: CASSFGYEQYF

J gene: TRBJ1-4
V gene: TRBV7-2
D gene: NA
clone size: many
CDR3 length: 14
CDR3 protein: CASSLGGANEKLFF

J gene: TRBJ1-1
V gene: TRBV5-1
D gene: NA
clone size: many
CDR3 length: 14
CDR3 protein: CASLPGGAVTEAFF

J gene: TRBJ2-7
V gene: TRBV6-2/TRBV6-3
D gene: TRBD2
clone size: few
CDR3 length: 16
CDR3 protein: CASSPRASSGTYEQYF

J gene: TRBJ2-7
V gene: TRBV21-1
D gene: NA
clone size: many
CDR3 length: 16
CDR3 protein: CASSTSTDRGALEQYF

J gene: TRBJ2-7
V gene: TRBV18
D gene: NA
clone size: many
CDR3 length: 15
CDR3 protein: CASSPDRSTTYEQYF

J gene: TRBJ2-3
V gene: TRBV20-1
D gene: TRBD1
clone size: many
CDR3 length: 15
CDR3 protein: CSARENRGLADTQYF

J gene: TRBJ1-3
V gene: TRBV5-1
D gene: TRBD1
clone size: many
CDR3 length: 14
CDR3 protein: CASSLSTGANTIYF

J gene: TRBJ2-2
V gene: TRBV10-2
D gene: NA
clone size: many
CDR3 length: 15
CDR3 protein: CASSDPNTGTGELFF

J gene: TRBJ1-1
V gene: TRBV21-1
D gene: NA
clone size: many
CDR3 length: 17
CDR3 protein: CASSKATDQPPNTEAFF

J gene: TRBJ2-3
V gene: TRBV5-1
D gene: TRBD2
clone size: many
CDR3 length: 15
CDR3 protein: CASSLGTSGTDTQYF

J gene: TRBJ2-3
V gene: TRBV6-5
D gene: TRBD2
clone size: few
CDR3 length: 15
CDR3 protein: CASSYAGENTDTQYF

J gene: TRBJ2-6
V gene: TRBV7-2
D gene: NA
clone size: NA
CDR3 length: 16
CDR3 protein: CASSIVLGAGANVLTF

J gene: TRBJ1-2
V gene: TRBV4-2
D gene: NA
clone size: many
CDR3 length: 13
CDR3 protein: CASSQGHLYGYTF

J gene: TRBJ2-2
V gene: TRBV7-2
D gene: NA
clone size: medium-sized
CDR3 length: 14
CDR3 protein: CASSRGANTGELFF

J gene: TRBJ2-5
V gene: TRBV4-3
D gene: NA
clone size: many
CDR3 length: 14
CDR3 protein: CASSQDWAQETQYF

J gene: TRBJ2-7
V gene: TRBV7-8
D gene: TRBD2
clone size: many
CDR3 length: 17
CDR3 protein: CASSPGLAGGLLYEQYF

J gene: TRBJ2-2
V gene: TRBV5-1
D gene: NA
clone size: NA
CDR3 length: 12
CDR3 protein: CASRLGTGELFF

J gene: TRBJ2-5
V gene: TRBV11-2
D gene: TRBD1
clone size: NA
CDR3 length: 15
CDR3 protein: CASSFGQGAGETQYF

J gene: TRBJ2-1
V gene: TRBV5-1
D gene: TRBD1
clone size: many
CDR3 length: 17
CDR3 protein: CASSFAVFGQGHNEQFF

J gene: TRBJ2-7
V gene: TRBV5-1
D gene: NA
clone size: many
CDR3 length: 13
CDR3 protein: CASSPDRPYEQYF

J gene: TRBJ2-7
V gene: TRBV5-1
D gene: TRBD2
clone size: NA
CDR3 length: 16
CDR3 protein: CASSLEASGVTNEQYF

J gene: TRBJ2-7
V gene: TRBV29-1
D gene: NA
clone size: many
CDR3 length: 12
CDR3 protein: CSVRRGAYEQYF

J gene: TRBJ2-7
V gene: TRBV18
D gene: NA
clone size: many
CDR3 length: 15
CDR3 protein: CASSPSTGGPYEQYF

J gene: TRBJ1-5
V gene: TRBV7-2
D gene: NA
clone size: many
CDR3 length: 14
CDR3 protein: CASSFTGINQPQHF

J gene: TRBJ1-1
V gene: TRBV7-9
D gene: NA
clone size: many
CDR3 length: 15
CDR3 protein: CASSFIQGPNTEAFF

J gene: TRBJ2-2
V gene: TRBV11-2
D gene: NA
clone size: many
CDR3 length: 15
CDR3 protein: CASSLDPQPTGELFF

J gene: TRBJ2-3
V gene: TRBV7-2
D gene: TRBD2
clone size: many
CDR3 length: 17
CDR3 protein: CASSTRTSGGSTDTQYF

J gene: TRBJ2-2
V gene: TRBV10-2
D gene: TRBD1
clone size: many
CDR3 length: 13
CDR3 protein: CATKTGAIGELFF

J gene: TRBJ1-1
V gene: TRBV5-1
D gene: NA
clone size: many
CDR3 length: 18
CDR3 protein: CASSLVTMGSGGNTEAFF

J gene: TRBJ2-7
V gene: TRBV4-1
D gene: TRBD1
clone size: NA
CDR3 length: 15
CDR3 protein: CASSQLGQRVREQYF

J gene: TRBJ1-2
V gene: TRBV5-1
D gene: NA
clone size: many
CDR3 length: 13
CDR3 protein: CASSLTPSYGYTF

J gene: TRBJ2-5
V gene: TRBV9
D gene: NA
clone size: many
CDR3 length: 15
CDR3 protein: CASSVSSTEGETQYF

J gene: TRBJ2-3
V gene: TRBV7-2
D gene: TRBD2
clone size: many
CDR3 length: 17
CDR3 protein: CASSSGLAGAPAVTQYF